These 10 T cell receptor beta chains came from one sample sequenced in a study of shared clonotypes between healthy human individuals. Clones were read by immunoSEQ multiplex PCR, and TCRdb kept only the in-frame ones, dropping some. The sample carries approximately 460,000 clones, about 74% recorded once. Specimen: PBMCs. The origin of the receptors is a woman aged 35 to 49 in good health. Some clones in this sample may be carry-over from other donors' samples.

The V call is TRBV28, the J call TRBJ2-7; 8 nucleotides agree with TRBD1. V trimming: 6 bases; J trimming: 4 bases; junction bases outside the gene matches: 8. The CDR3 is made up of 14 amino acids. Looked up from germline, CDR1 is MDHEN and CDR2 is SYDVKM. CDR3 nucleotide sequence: TGTGCCAGCAGACCCCAGGGGGCAATTTACGAGCAGTACTTC. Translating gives CASRPQGAIYEQYF.

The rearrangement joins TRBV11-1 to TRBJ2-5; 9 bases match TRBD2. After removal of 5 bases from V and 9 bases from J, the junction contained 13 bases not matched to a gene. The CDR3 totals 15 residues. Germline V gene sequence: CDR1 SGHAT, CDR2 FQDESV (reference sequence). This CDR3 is CASSTNLAGTSAQYF. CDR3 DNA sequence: TGTGCCAGCAGCACAAATCTAGCGGGGACATCCGCCCAGTACTTC.

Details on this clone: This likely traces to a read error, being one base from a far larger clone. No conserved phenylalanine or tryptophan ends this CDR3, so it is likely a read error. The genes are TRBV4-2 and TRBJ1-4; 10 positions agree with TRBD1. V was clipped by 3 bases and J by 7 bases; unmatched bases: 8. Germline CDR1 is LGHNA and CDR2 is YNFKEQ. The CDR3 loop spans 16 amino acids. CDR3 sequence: CASSQGQGQGFEKLFS. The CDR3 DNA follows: TGTGCCAGCAGCCAGGGCCAGGGACAGGGGTTTGAAAAACTGTTTTCT.

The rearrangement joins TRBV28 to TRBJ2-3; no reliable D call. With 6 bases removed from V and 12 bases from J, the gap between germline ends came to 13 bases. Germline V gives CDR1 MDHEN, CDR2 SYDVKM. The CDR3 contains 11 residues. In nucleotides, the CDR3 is TGTGCCAGCAGCGGACGACACTCCCAGTATTTT. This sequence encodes CASSGRHSQYF.

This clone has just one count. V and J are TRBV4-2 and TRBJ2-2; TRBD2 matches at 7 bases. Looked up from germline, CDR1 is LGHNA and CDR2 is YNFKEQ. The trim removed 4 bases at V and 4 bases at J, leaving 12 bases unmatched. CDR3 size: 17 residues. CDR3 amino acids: CASSPRGGEGSTGELFF. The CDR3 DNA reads TGTGCCAGCAGCCCAAGAGGTGGGGAGGGGTCCACCGGGGAGCTGTTTTTT.

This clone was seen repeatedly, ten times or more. The CDR3 coding sequence is TGTGCCAGTAGTGTCGTACAGGGAACAGATACGCAGTATTTT. Translation gives CASSVVQGTDTQYF. The rearrangement uses TRBV19 and TRBJ2-3; D perhaps matches TRBD1 (6 bases). CDR1 and CDR2 (germline): LNHDA, SQIVND (reference sequence). V was cut by 5 bases and J by 3 bases, with 12 bases left in between. The CDR3 runs 14 residues.

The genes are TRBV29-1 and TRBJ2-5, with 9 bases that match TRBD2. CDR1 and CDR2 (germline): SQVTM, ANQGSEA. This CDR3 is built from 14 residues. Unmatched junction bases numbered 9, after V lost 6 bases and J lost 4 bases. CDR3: CSVVLAGGRETQYF. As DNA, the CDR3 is TGCAGCGTAGTGCTTGCGGGAGGGCGAGAGACCCAGTACTTC.

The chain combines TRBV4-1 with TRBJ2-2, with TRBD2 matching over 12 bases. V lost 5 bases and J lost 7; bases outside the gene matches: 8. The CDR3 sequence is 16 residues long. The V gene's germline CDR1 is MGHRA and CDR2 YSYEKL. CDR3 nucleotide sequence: TGCGCCAGCAGCGGCCCTAGCGGGAGGGCCAACGGGGAGCTGTTTTTT. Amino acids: CASSGPSGRANGELFF.

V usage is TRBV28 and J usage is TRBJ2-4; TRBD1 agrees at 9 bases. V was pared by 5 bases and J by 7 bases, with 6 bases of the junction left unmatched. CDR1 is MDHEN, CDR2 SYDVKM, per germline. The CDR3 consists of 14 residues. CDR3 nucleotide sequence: TGTGCCAGCAGTAGGGGACAGGGTAGGAACATTCAGTACTTC. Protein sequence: CASSRGQGRNIQYF.

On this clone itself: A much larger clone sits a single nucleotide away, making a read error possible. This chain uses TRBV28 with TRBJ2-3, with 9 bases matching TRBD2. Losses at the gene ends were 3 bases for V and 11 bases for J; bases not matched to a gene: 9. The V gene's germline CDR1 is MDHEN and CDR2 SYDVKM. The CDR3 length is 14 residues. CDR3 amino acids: CASSLHGGRAGQYF. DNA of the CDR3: TGTGCCAGCAGTTTGCATGGCGGGAGGGCCGGGCAGTATTTT.